These 10 T cell receptor beta chains were sequenced from one sample in a study of T cell repertoires in cytomegalovirus infection. One entry per CDR3 protein results from TCRdb running MiXCR on the reads. The repertoire holds about 240,000 distinct CDR3 sequences, with 5% to 8.5% as singletons. Sequences were obtained from PBMCs. These TCRs come from a human donor in good health (CMV status not recorded). Some clones in this sample may be carry-over from other donors' samples.

The rearrangement uses TRBV29-1 and TRBJ2-5; 7 nucleotides line up with TRBD2. The CDR3 has 14 amino acids. Looked up from germline, CDR1 is SQVTM and CDR2 is ANQGSEA. The J segment lost 3 bases and the V segment lost 1 base, leaving 5 bases of the junction unmatched. The CDR3, as DNA: TGCAGCGTTGAAGCGCCTAGCGGAGAAGAGACCCAGTACTTC. Its translation is CSVEAPSGEETQYF.

This clonotype was recorded many times. The chain combines TRBV7-2 with TRBJ2-7; D could derive from TRBD1 or TRBD2 (5 bases each). Deletions cut 3 bases from V and 5 bases from J, with 11 bases between. The CDR3 runs 13 residues. Germline V gives CDR1 SGHTA, CDR2 FQGNSA. The DNA of the CDR3 is TGTGCCAGCAGCTTTGGGGGTATCAACGAGCAGTACTTC. Translation: CASSFGGINEQYF.

This clonotype showed up just a few times. The V and J genes are TRBV20-1 and TRBJ2-4, with D uncertain. The CDR3 spans 13 residues. Trimming pared 3 bases from V and 8 bases from J, leaving 14 bases between. CDR1 is DFQATT and CDR2 is SNEGSKA in the germline V gene (reference sequence). The CDR3 region has the DNA TGCAGTGCTAGCTGGGTACCTGGGGACATTCAGTACTTC. Amino acid sequence: CSASWVPGDIQYF.

A few counts support this clonotype. The chain carries TRBV29-1 and TRBJ2-3; D tentatively fits TRBD1 or TRBD2 (5 bases each). Germline V CDR1 and CDR2: SQVTM, ANQGSEA. CDR3 length equals 13 residues. The V and J ends lost 2 bases and 1 base respectively, with 7 bases between them. The CDR3 DNA reads as TGCAGCGTTGAACAGGGAGGCACAGATACGCAGTATTTT. This gives the protein CSVEQGGTDTQYF.

This clonotype has just one count. V and J are TRBV12-3 or TRBV12-4 and TRBJ1-1; D is ambiguous. The V end was cut by 1 base, the J end by 7 bases, with 10 bases between. The CDR3 runs 13 residues. The DNA of the CDR3 is TGTGCCAGCAGTTTAGGTTCCGGCGTTGAAGCTTTCTTT. As protein: CASSLGSGVEAFF.

This clonotype was seen many times. V and J are TRBV7-9 and TRBJ2-2; 11 bases agree with TRBD2. V gave up 4 bases and J gave up 3 bases; unmatched junction bases: 7. CDR3 length: 17 amino acids. Germline V CDR1 and CDR2: SEHNR, FQNEAQ (reference sequence). CDR3 sequence (DNA): TGTGCCAGCAGCTCCCCGGGACTAGCGGACTACACCGGGGAGCTGTTTTTT. This gives the protein CASSSPGLADYTGELFF.

The table lists this clonotype with many counts. This chain connects TRBV7-2 to TRBJ2-7; D is unclear. This CDR3 region has 14 residues. Trimming pared 0 bases from V and 2 bases from J, leaving 8 bases between. Germline V gives CDR1 SGHTA, CDR2 FQGNSA. CDR3 in amino acids: CASSLAPTTYEQYF. The CDR3 DNA is TGTGCCAGCAGCTTAGCACCGACGACCTACGAGCAGTACTTC.

In regard to this clonotype: The junction and the germline gene differ at one end; a read error may be behind it. V gene TRBV7-9 combines with J gene TRBJ2-7, with 7 positions matching TRBD2. The germline gives CDR1 SEHNR, CDR2 FQNEAQ (reference sequence). CDR3 length: 14 amino acids. As DNA, the CDR3 is TGTGCCAGCAGCCCGACTAGCAGCTCCTGCGAGCAGTACTTC. Its protein product is CASSPTSSSCEQYF.

In this sample, this clonotype turned up many times. The chain uses TRBV19 and TRBJ2-5, with TRBD1 matching 11 bases. The CDR3 has 16 residues. Unmatched junction bases numbered 6, after V lost 1 base and J lost 5 bases. Germline CDR1 reads LNHDA; CDR2 reads SQIVND (reference sequence). The chain's CDR3 is CASSIGTGGSWETQYF. In DNA form, the CDR3 reads TGTGCCAGTAGTATAGGGACAGGGGGCTCTTGGGAGACCCAGTACTTC.

This clonotype was seen repeatedly, ten times or more. The rearrangement uses TRBV20-1 and TRBJ1-5; tentative D call: TRBD1 (5 bases). Germline CDR1 is DFQATT and CDR2 is SNEGSKA (reference sequence). V lost 5 bases and J 4 bases, leaving 12 bases between the germline ends. CDR3 length: 13 amino acids. In DNA, the CDR3 is TGCAGTGCTGGGATGAGGGGTAATCAGCCCCAGCATTTT. It encodes CSAGMRGNQPQHF.